Presented here are 11 T cell receptor beta chains from one specimen sequenced in a study of Ad26.COV2.S vaccination and SARS-CoV-2 variants. Treatment specified: 15 to 20 received Ad26.COV2.S at low or high dose, single or two shots; roughly five received placebo; per-sample allocation not given. Collection of the samples took place on day 63 after the first injection of vaccine or placebo. TCRdb's table, derived via immunoSEQ multiplex PCR, lists solely in-frame clones and lacks some. The repertoire has 300,000 to 500,000 clones, approximately 86% of them found once; the top ten carry roughly 3.2%. Sequencing was performed on peripheral blood, taken in a trial of Ad26.COV2.S vaccine versus placebo. The receptors shown here come from a person between 18 and 60 years old who received the Ad26.COV2.S COVID-19 vaccine or a placebo.

This clone was seen a single time. The chain carries TRBV6-5 and TRBJ1-2; possibly TRBD1 for D (5 bases). V was cut by 10 bases and J by 8 bases, with 14 bases left in between. From germline, CDR1 is MNHEY and CDR2 SVGAGI. The CDR3 has 11 amino acids. As DNA, the CDR3 is TGTGCCACCATCCGGCGGGGGGGCTACACCTTC. Amino acids: CATIRRGGYTF.

This chain joins TRBV10-3 and TRBJ2-1, with D hard to call. With 7 bases removed from V and 0 bases from J, the gap between germline ends came to 10 bases. The CDR3 is made up of 14 amino acids. Germline assignment: CDR1 ENHRY and CDR2 SYGVKD. CDR3 residues: CAINAFPSYNEQFF. The CDR3 nucleotides are TGTGCCATCAACGCCTTCCCCTCCTACAATGAGCAGTTCTTC.

The gene calls are TRBV12-3 or TRBV12-4 and TRBJ1-5, with 7 bases identical to TRBD1. V trimming: 6 bases; J trimming: 6 bases; junction bases outside the gene matches: 2. The length of the CDR3 is 12 residues. The CDR3 protein is CASSDRAQPQHF. For the CDR3, the DNA is TGTGCCAGCAGCGACAGGGCTCAGCCCCAGCATTTT.

The V call is TRBV6-2 or TRBV6-3, the J call TRBJ2-7; 8 bases are a match to TRBD2. The germline gives CDR1 MNHEY, CDR2 SVGEGT. V lost 6 bases, J lost 4 bases, and 8 bases stayed unmatched. The CDR3 runs to 14 residues. The chain's CDR3 is CASSNGLAVYEQYF. The CDR3 coding sequence is TGTGCCAGCAGCAACGGACTAGCAGTTTACGAGCAGTACTTC.

The chain uses TRBV6-5 and TRBJ1-4; D is possibly TRBD1 (6 bases). This CDR3 is built from 15 residues. V lost 0 bases to trimming and J lost 5 bases, with 10 bases between them. Germline assignment: CDR1 MNHEY and CDR2 SVGAGI. The CDR3 loop is CASSYSNTGNEKLFF. CDR3 sequence (DNA): TGTGCCAGCAGTTACTCGAATACAGGGAATGAAAAACTGTTTTTT.

Turning to this clone: The identical CDR3 is also encoded by other nucleotide sequences in the sample. The gene calls are TRBV12-3 or TRBV12-4 and TRBJ1-2; 7 bases fit TRBD1. The CDR3 is 13 residues long. V shed 1 base and J 8 bases; nucleotides not matched to a gene: 4. The CDR3 protein is CASSLDRGGGYTF. DNA of the CDR3: TGTGCCAGCAGTTTAGACAGGGGAGGAGGCTACACCTTC.

The sample holds a few counts of this clone. V gene TRBV6-2 or TRBV6-3 combines with J gene TRBJ1-5, with unresolved D. The CDR3 extends over 14 amino acids. The germline gives CDR1 MNHEY, CDR2 SVGEGT. Deletions cut 4 bases from V and 0 bases from J, with 7 bases between. In nucleotides, the CDR3 is TGTGCCAGCAGTTCCCGGGATAGCAATCAGCCCCAGCATTTT. Translation gives CASSSRDSNQPQHF.

As to this clone: This specimen includes other DNA sequences encoding the same CDR3. The chain combines TRBV7-9 with TRBJ1-1; TRBD1 is a possible D gene (5 bases). The CDR3 sequence is 14 residues long. The germline V gene encodes CDR1 SEHNR and CDR2 FQNEAQ (reference sequence). The germline V and J ends were trimmed by 1 base and 0 bases, with 6 bases remaining between them. CDR3 in DNA: TGTGCCAGCAGCTTAGGACAGATGAACACTGAAGCTTTCTTT. Translation: CASSLGQMNTEAFF.

The chain employs TRBV5-1 and TRBJ2-3; tentative D call: TRBD1 (6 bases). The V end lost 4 bases, the J end lost 4 bases, and 10 bases lay between the germline ends. Germline V gives CDR1 SGHRS, CDR2 YFSETQ. This CDR3 region has 13 residues. CDR3: CASSQNRADTQYF. The CDR3 nucleotides are TGCGCCAGCAGCCAGAACAGGGCAGATACGCAGTATTTT.

The chain is built from TRBV4-3 and TRBJ2-7, with D possibly TRBD1 on 5 matching bases. V dropped 0 bases and J dropped 7 bases, with 13 bases sitting between them. Germline CDR1 LGHNA, CDR2 YSLEER. The CDR3 totals 14 residues. The CDR3 here is CASSQEAGLGEQYF. Here the CDR3 DNA reads TGCGCCAGCAGCCAAGAGGCAGGGTTAGGGGAGCAGTACTTC.

This clone appeared once. The V and J genes are TRBV13 and TRBJ2-1; the match to TRBD2 covers 14 bases. The ends lost 6 bases at V and 4 bases at J; junction bases unmatched: 2. CDR3 size: 15 residues. CDR1 is PRHDT, CDR2 FYEKMQ, per germline (reference sequence). CDR3 sequence reads: CASSRTSGGYNEQFF. Here the CDR3 DNA reads TGTGCCAGCAGTCGGACTAGCGGGGGGTACAATGAGCAGTTCTTC.